These 23 T cell receptor beta chains were sequenced from one sample in a study of tumor and adjacent non-tumor tissue in lung cancer. A modified ARM-PCR protocol with three rounds of nested PCR amplified TCRbeta. TCRdb independently ran MiXCR on the multiplex PCR reads; one entry per CDR3 protein. The sample yields about 93,000 distinct CDR3 sequences, just over 65% seen once. This sample's RNA came from whole unsorted tissue. The material sequenced was lung tumor tissue. These receptor sequences come from a man between 60 and 75 years old with non-small cell lung cancer.

The chain couples TRBV30 to TRBJ1-2; 7 nucleotides match TRBD1. This CDR3 has 14 amino acids. The trim removed 3 bases at V and 10 bases at J, leaving 14 bases unmatched. Germline loops: CDR1 GTSNPN, CDR2 SVGIG (reference sequence). CDR3 residues: CAWSGTGVPGDYTF. CDR3 DNA: TGTGCCTGGAGCGGAACAGGGGTTCCTGGTGACTACACCTTC.

This rearrangement joins TRBV6-5 to TRBJ2-5; D possibly matches TRBD1 or TRBD2 (6 bases each). The CDR3 totals 16 residues. V was shortened by 7 bases and J by 2 bases, with 20 bases between the two germline ends. Germline CDR1 and CDR2: MNHEY and SVGAGI. CDR3 bases: TGTGCCAGCACTCAGAGGTGGGGGGCTAGGCAAGAGACCCAGTACTTC. Translating it yields CASTQRWGARQETQYF.

About this clonotype: A read error may be the cause here, since a much bigger clone is one base away. CDR3 loop: CASSRVTSRRAGTGELFF. The CDR3 DNA sequence: TGTGCCAGCAGCCGGGTGACTAGCAGGAGGGCCGGCACCGGGGAGCTGTTTTTT. The J gene is TRBJ2-2, the V gene TRBV7-9; 7 nucleotides match TRBD2. Germline V gene lookup returns CDR1 SEHNR and CDR2 FQNEAQ (reference sequence). The V and J ends lost 5 bases and 4 bases, in that order; junction bases with no gene match: 16. CDR3 length equals 18 residues.

The table lists this clonotype with a count of one. As the CDR3 is not closed by the conserved phenylalanine or tryptophan, this likely results from a read error. The rearrangement joins TRBV5-1 to TRBJ1-1; tentatively, D is TRBD1 (5 bases). The V gene lost 0 bases and the J gene lost 2 bases, with 20 bases spanning the gap. Germline V gene lookup returns CDR1 SGHRS and CDR2 YFSETQ. CDR3 size: 18 residues. CDR3 in DNA: TGCGCCAGCAGCTTGGGCCGGCAGAGGGGTGCAGGAAACACTGAAGCTTTCTAT. Its translation is CASSLGRQRGAGNTEAFY.

With regard to this clonotype: The conserved final phenylalanine or tryptophan is absent from the CDR3, which likely points to a read error. No DNA is shown, since the ends of the CDR3 on it are uncertain; the CDR3 is the one TCRdb lists. J is TRBJ1-1 and V is TRBV6-5; the DNA was not compared with TRBD1, the D call given in the table. The germline V gene encodes CDR1 MNHEY and CDR2 SVGAGI. Counting both end residues, the CDR3 totals 17 amino acids. The CDR3 region is CVSSRTVAGALGTEALL.

This clonotype was seen more than once but under ten times. The germline gene is not matched at one end of the junction; a read error may be the cause. This sequence joins TRBV11-2 and TRBJ2-2; unclear D gene. Germline V gene sequence: CDR1 SGHAT, CDR2 FQNNGV. CDR3 length equals 15 residues. The CDR3, as DNA: TGTGCCAGCAGCCCCCGTGTCGTTAACACCGGTGAGCTGTTTTTT. Translation: CASSPRVVNTGELFF.

Comments on this clonotype: Its ends do not fully match the called genes, so a read error is possible. This chain links TRBV4-2 with TRBJ2-3; D unresolved. The germline V gene encodes CDR1 LGHNA and CDR2 YNFKEQ. CDR3 length: 17 amino acids. In DNA form, the CDR3 reads TGTACCAGCAGTCAAGATAAGGGATTAGCCGCAACAGATACGCAGTATTTT. This encodes CTSSQDKGLAATDTQYF.

As to this clonotype: A much larger clone sits a single nucleotide away, making a read error possible. The chain uses TRBV7-9 and TRBJ2-1; 7 bases map to TRBD1. Germline V gene data show CDR1 as SEHNR and CDR2 as FQNEAQ (reference sequence). V lost 6 bases, J lost 15 bases, and 20 bases stayed unmatched. This CDR3 has 15 residues. This CDR3 is CASRSQGVPPALGFF. The DNA of the CDR3 is TGTGCCAGCAGATCGCAGGGGGTGCCCCCTGCCTTGGGGTTCTTC.

This clonotype was observed many times. The gene calls are TRBV7-9 and TRBJ2-3; D is undetermined. V dropped 8 bases and J dropped 6 bases, with 24 bases sitting between them. Germline CDR1 and CDR2: SEHNR and FQNEAQ (reference sequence). The length of the CDR3 is 16 residues. CDR3 nucleotides: TGTGCCAGCCAGCCGATAACGGGCCTCACGGCGGATACGCAGTATTTT. Encoded protein: CASQPITGLTADTQYF.

V usage is TRBV9 and J usage is TRBJ2-1, with 10 bases fitting TRBD2. Per germline, CDR1 SGDLS and CDR2 YYNGEE. CDR3 length: 17 residues. V was pared by 0 bases and J by 6 bases, with 9 bases of the junction left unmatched. The CDR3 here is CASSVVSSGRSINEQFF. CDR3 DNA: TGTGCCAGCAGCGTAGTAAGTAGCGGGAGGAGTATCAATGAGCAGTTCTTC. The full variable domain, with the rest looked up from reference TRBV9 and TRBJ2-1, is DSGVTQTPKHLITATGQRVTLRCSPRSGDLSVYWYQQSLDQGLQFLIQYYNGEERAKGNILERFSAQQFPDLHSELNLSSLELGDSALYFCASSVVSSGRSINEQFFGPGTRLTVL.

This clonotype was detected a few times. This sequence joins TRBV20-1 and TRBJ2-7; D unresolved. CDR3 size: 13 residues. In germline, CDR1 is DFQATT, CDR2 SNEGSKA (reference sequence). Trimming shortened V by 1 base and J by 2 bases, and 9 bases separated the two germline ends. CDR3 nucleotide sequence: TGCAGTGCTAGAGGGCAGCCAGCCTACGAGCAGTACTTC. Protein sequence: CSARGQPAYEQYF.

The genes are TRBV10-2 and TRBJ1-5; a weak D match, TRBD1 (5 bases). The germline CDR1 and CDR2 sequences are WSHSY and SAAADI. The CDR3 spans 15 residues. Trimming cost V 2 bases and J 5 bases, with 13 bases left between them. Here the CDR3 reads CASSEGTGWDQPQHF. The DNA for the CDR3 is TGCGCCAGCAGTGAGGGGACTGGGTGGGATCAGCCCCAGCATTTT.

This clonotype was picked up many times. This chain joins TRBV11-2 and TRBJ2-2; D is possibly TRBD1 (6 bases). CDR3 length equals 16 residues. The germline V and J ends were trimmed by 5 bases and 2 bases, with 15 bases remaining between them. Germline-derived CDR1 and CDR2 are SGHAT and FQNNGV. CDR3 residues: CASSPQGTYNTGELFF. Written as DNA, the CDR3 is TGTGCCAGCAGCCCCCAAGGGACATACAACACCGGGGAGCTGTTTTTT. The full variable domain, rest sourced from reference TRBV11-2 and TRBJ2-2, is EAGVAQSPRYKIIEKRQSVAFWCNPISGHATLYWYQQILGQGPKLLIQFQNNGVVDDSQLPKDRFSAERLKGVDSTLKIQPAKLEDSAVYLCASSPQGTYNTGELFFGEGSRLTVL.

A word on this clonotype: One end of the junction does not line up with germline, which may come from a read error. V is TRBV12-3 or TRBV12-4 and J is TRBJ2-7, with D possibly TRBD2 on 6 matching bases. The CDR3 runs 14 residues. Written as DNA, the CDR3 is TGTGCCAGCAGTCCTAGGTTGCGGGGCTACGAGCGGTACTTC. Its translation is CASSPRLRGYERYF.

As to this clonotype: Since no conserved phenylalanine or tryptophan closes the CDR3, a read error is the likely cause. This sequence joins TRBV6-6 and TRBJ2-6, with 8 bases fitting TRBD1. Per the germline V gene, CDR1 is MNHNY and CDR2 is SVGAGI (reference sequence). There are 16 residues in the CDR3. This CDR3 reads CASSYVTGAGAIVLTS. CDR3 DNA: TGTGCCAGCAGTTACGTGACAGGGGCTGGGGCCATCGTCCTGACTTCC.

This clonotype has only a few counts. The CDR3 sequence: CASSLRPWRLGEETQYF. CDR3 bases: TGTGCCAGCAGTTTAAGGCCTTGGCGTCTTGGGGAAGAGACCCAGTACTTC. The chain has TRBV28 and TRBJ2-5; D is ambiguous. CDR1 MDHEN and CDR2 SYDVKM come from the germline V gene. The CDR3 covers 17 residues. The V end was cut by 2 bases, the J end by 3 bases, with 19 bases between.

The genes are TRBV29-1 and TRBJ2-1; D is uncertain. CDR3 length: 14 amino acids. Germline CDR1 is SQVTM and CDR2 is ANQGSEA. The CDR3 loop reads CSIEAPRSYNEQFF. CDR3 sequence (DNA): TGCAGTATTGAAGCGCCCCGCTCCTACAATGAGCAGTTCTTC.

This clonotype was observed at least ten times. The rearrangement links TRBV6-2 or TRBV6-3 to TRBJ2-3; 13 nucleotides agree with TRBD2. This CDR3 has 14 residues. Trimming removed 1 base from V and 14 bases from J; junction bases left unmatched: 6. The germline gives CDR1 MNHEY, CDR2 SVGEGT. CDR3 DNA: TGTGCCAGCAGTTACTATGGGACTAGCGGGATCCTGTATTTT. Protein sequence: CASSYYGTSGILYF.

About this clonotype itself: An end of the junction differs from the germline gene, which may be a read error. This rearrangement joins TRBV6-5 to TRBJ2-5; TRBD2 is a possible D gene (5 bases). The germline V gene encodes CDR1 MNHEY and CDR2 SVGAGI. The CDR3 consists of 11 residues. Written as DNA, the CDR3 is TGTGTCAGCAGTCCCGGGGAGACCCAGTACTTT. It yields the protein CVSSPGETQYF.

Note on this clonotype: The conserved closing phenylalanine or tryptophan is absent in this CDR3, likely reflecting a read error. This chain links TRBV7-3 with TRBJ2-5; weak D call: TRBD1 (5 bases). V lost 0 bases, J lost 1 base, and 9 bases lay in between. Germline CDR1 reads SGHTA; CDR2 reads FQGTGA. CDR3 size: 15 residues. CDR3: CASSLTRGVQETQYL. CDR3 sequence (DNA): TGTGCCAGCAGCTTAACAAGGGGCGTCCAAGAGACCCAGTACTTG.

This clonotype was seen more than once but under ten times. The chain carries TRBV7-9 and TRBJ2-1; perhaps TRBD1 as D (6 bases). This CDR3 has 16 residues. The germline V gene has CDR1 SEHNR and CDR2 FQNEAQ (reference sequence). With 2 bases removed from V and 7 bases from J, the gap between germline ends came to 18 bases. The CDR3 nucleotides are TGTGCCAGCAGCTTAAGGGTCACAGGGTATGAGAATGAGCAGTTCTTC. Its protein is CASSLRVTGYENEQFF.

Points on this clonotype: It may be a read error: a sequence one base away is much more abundant. V and J are TRBV20-1 and TRBJ2-4; no reliable D call. V lost 6 bases, J lost 6 bases, and 12 bases lay in between. The germline V gene encodes CDR1 DFQATT and CDR2 SNEGSKA (reference sequence). The CDR3 is 12 amino acids. The CDR3 region is CSAFSSGNIQYF. The CDR3 bases are TGCAGTGCGTTCTCTTCTGGAAACATTCAGTACTTC.

The chain carries TRBV6-1 and TRBJ2-3, with TRBD2 matching 15 bases. The CDR3 consists of 18 residues. The trim removed 9 bases at V and 1 base at J, leaving 11 bases unmatched. Germline V gene data show CDR1 as MNHNS and CDR2 as SASEGT. The CDR3 loop is CARTAGTSGGLGTDTQYF. The DNA of the CDR3 is TGTGCCAGGACTGCCGGGACTAGCGGGGGGCTAGGCACAGATACGCAGTATTTT.